These T cell receptor beta chains were read from a single sample in a study of shared clonotypes between healthy human individuals. Here immunoSEQ multiplex PCR was the method, and the copy in TCRdb shows in-frame clones only, minus some. The sample has about 1.1 million clones, roughly 80% seen once. Sequenced material: memory CD4+ T cells from PBMCs. The receptors were sampled from a man aged 18 to 30 in good health. Some clones in this sample may be carry-over from other donors' samples. Both conserved end residues are part of each CDR3. The order of the fields is CDR3 length, J gene, clone size, V gene, D gene, CDR3 protein, CDR3 DNA. The D gene is left open where the match is weak. The size field is filled for only some rows; it gives once, few, many or a size class.

14	TRBJ1-2	few	TRBV5-1	TRBD1	CASSLDRGDLGYTF	TGCGCCAGCAGCTTGGACAGGGGGGACCTTGGCTACACCTTC
13	TRBJ2-3	-	TRBV19	-	CASNGRHTDTQYF	TGTGCCAGTAACGGCAGGCACACAGATACGCAGTATTTT
13	TRBJ2-5	-	TRBV5-1	-	CASSLGSGETQYF	TGCGCCAGCAGCTTGGGTAGCGGAGAGACCCAGTACTTC
12	TRBJ2-7	-	TRBV14	-	CASSQVRGEQYF	TGTGCCAGCAGCCAAGTACGAGGAGAGCAGTACTTC
16	TRBJ2-5	-	TRBV14	TRBD2	CASSQDLGAGGETQYF	TGTGCCAGCAGCCAAGATCTTGGAGCGGGAGGAGAGACCCAGTACTTC
14	TRBJ2-7	-	TRBV28	-	CASSLDGVRREQYF	TGTGCCAGCAGCCTCGACGGGGTCAGGAGGGAGCAGTACTTC
15	TRBJ2-1	-	TRBV6-5	TRBD2	CASSYTSGSFNEQFF	TGTGCCAGCAGTTACACTAGCGGGAGTTTCAATGAGCAGTTCTTC
15	TRBJ1-1	-	TRBV28	TRBD1	CASSLSQGGSTEAFF	TGTGCCAGCAGTTTATCGCAGGGGGGGAGCACTGAAGCTTTCTTT
14	TRBJ2-3	-	TRBV5-1	-	CASSPQGWTDTQYF	TGCGCCAGCAGCCCTCAGGGTTGGACAGATACGCAGTATTTT
13	TRBJ2-2	few	TRBV13	-	CASSPLLTGELFF	TGTGCCAGCAGCCCTCTGCTCACCGGGGAGCTGTTTTTT
15	TRBJ1-2	-	TRBV18	TRBD1	CASSATITGDYGYTF	TGTGCCAGCTCAGCAACCATAACAGGGGACTATGGCTACACCTTC
15	TRBJ1-5	few	TRBV27	-	CASSFDRSGNQPQHF	TGTGCCAGCAGCTTCGACAGGAGTGGCAATCAGCCCCAGCATTTT
15	TRBJ1-2	-	TRBV9	-	CASSVETGRGYGYTF	TGTGCCAGCAGCGTAGAAACGGGGCGCGGGTATGGCTACACCTTC
15	TRBJ1-2	-	TRBV6-1	TRBD1	CASSVWATGDGGYTF	TGTGCCAGCAGTGTCTGGGCGACAGGGGATGGTGGCTACACCTTC
15	TRBJ1-5	-	TRBV5-1	-	CASSLTPASNQPQHF	TGCGCCAGCAGCTTGACCCCAGCCAGCAATCAGCCCCAGCATTTT
16	TRBJ2-3	-	TRBV9	TRBD1	CASSASGGWSTDTQYF	TGTGCCAGCAGCGCCTCAGGGGGATGGTCCACAGATACGCAGTATTTT
16	TRBJ2-5	-	TRBV28	TRBD1	CASSSGTGGRIETQYF	TGTGCCAGCAGTTCAGGGACAGGGGGAAGGATCGAGACCCAGTACTTC
15	TRBJ2-3	-	TRBV7-2	TRBD2	CAVGGTSGRWYTQYF	TGTGCCGTAGGGGGGACTAGCGGGAGGTGGTATACGCAGTATTTT
12	TRBJ2-1	-	TRBV6-1	-	CASSDAGFTQFF	TGTGCCAGCAGTGACGCGGGATTTACGCAGTTCTTC
13	TRBJ1-1	-	TRBV14	-	CASSHRWRGEAFF	TGTGCCAGCAGCCATAGATGGAGGGGTGAAGCTTTCTTT
17	TRBJ2-3	-	TRBV2	TRBD2	CASRPGLAGGRRDTQYF	TGTGCCAGCAGGCCGGGACTAGCGGGAGGGAGAAGAGATACGCAGTATTTT
11	TRBJ2-7	-	TRBV30	-	CAWTSRDEQYF	TGTGCCTGGACTAGTCGGGACGAGCAGTACTTC
16	TRBJ1-3	-	TRBV2	-	CASSEILPRLGNTIYF	TGTGCCAGCAGTGAGATTCTTCCGCGCCTGGGAAACACCATATATTTT
13	TRBJ2-1	few	TRBV7-3	TRBD2	CASSLGTSHEQFF	TGTGCCAGCAGCTTGGGGACTAGCCATGAGCAGTTCTTC
19	TRBJ2-4	-	TRBV28	TRBD1	CASSLSGITGGEAKNIQYF	TGTGCCAGCAGTTTATCGGGAATAACAGGGGGCGAAGCCAAAAACATTCAGTACTTC
15	TRBJ1-4	-	TRBV19	-	CASSPPSLLGEKLFF	TGTGCCAGTAGTCCCCCATCCCTCTTGGGTGAAAAACTGTTTTTT
15	TRBJ2-3	few	TRBV6-5	-	CASTRLKGGRVAQYF	TGTGCCAGCACCCGATTAAAGGGAGGCCGGGTCGCGCAGTATTTT
14	TRBJ1-2	-	TRBV7-8	-	CASSLADSFSGYTF	TGTGCCAGCAGCTTAGCGGACTCCTTTAGCGGCTACACCTTC
14	TRBJ1-1	-	TRBV7-8	TRBD1	CASSFRQGDTEAFF	TGTGCCAGCAGCTTCCGACAGGGGGACACTGAAGCTTTCTTT
13	TRBJ2-3	once	TRBV7-7	-	CASSLAQYDTQYF	TGTGCCAGCAGCTTAGCGCAATATGATACGCAGTATTTT
16	TRBJ2-7	-	TRBV5-1	-	CASSSFERDANYEQYF	TGCGCCAGCAGCTCCTTCGAGAGGGACGCGAACTACGAGCAGTACTTC
12	TRBJ2-5	-	TRBV19	-	CASSKSQETQYF	TGTGCCAGTAGTAAATCACAAGAGACCCAGTACTTC
15	TRBJ1-1	-	TRBV5-1	TRBD1	CASSLFTGGNTEAFF	TGCGCCAGCAGCTTGTTTACAGGGGGCAACACTGAAGCTTTCTTT
16	TRBJ2-2	-	TRBV5-1	-	CASSRTGSAEAGELFF	TGCGCCAGCAGCCGAACCGGGTCAGCTGAGGCCGGGGAGCTGTTTTTT
17	TRBJ1-1	-	TRBV5-6	-	CASSFKGRALLNTEAFF	TGTGCCAGCAGCTTTAAGGGCAGGGCCTTATTAAACACTGAAGCTTTCTTT
14	TRBJ1-2	many	TRBV27	-	CASKPGTVNYGYTF	TGTGCCAGCAAACCCGGGACGGTTAACTATGGCTACACCTTC
14	TRBJ2-7	-	TRBV19	-	CASSQAGQHYEQYF	TGTGCCAGTAGTCAGGCAGGCCAGCATTACGAGCAGTACTTC
14	TRBJ1-3	-	TRBV25-1	-	CASSPRGTGNTIYF	TGTGCCAGCAGTCCGCGGGGGACTGGCAACACCATATATTTT
14	TRBJ2-1	-	TRBV2	TRBD2	CASRTSGSNNEQFF	TGTGCCAGCAGGACTAGCGGGAGTAACAATGAGCAGTTCTTC
14	TRBJ2-7	once	TRBV5-4	-	CASSLGGAYYEQYF	TGTGCCAGCAGCCTTGGCGGGGCTTACTACGAGCAGTACTTC
18	TRBJ2-4	-	TRBV4-1	TRBD2	CASSQAPGLAGGGNIQYF	TGCGCCAGCAGCCAAGCTCCGGGACTAGCGGGGGGCGGGAACATTCAGTACTTC
13	TRBJ2-5	-	TRBV2	TRBD1	CASSGTGKETQYF	TGTGCCAGCAGCGGGACAGGGAAAGAGACCCAGTACTTC
10	TRBJ2-1	once	TRBV11-2	-	CASSLNEQFF	TGTGCCAGCAGCTTAAATGAGCAGTTCTTC
16	TRBJ2-1	-	TRBV11-3	-	CASSSRGLAQANEQFF	TGTGCCAGCAGCTCGAGGGGCCTAGCTCAGGCAAATGAGCAGTTCTTC
12	TRBJ2-7	once	TRBV7-9	-	CASSTDIREQYF	TGTGCCAGCAGCACGGATATTCGGGAGCAGTACTTC
15	TRBJ2-5	-	TRBV4-3	-	CASSLGGANGETQYF	TGCGCCAGCAGCCTTGGTGGGGCCAATGGGGAGACCCAGTACTTC
18	TRBJ2-3	-	TRBV18	-	CASSPISLRGLSTDTQYF	TGTGCCAGCTCACCGATATCCCTCCGGGGACTCAGCACAGATACGCAGTATTTT
14	TRBJ1-1	-	TRBV5-6	-	CASSGLFANTEAFF	TGTGCCAGCAGCGGGCTCTTTGCAAACACTGAAGCTTTCTTT
16	TRBJ2-7	-	TRBV27	TRBD2	CASSWLTSGSPHEQYF	TGTGCCAGCAGTTGGCTGACTAGCGGGAGTCCCCACGAGCAGTACTTC
12	TRBJ1-1	-	TRBV11-1	-	CASSLQNTEAFF	TGTGCCAGCAGCCTTCAGAACACTGAAGCTTTCTTT